A selection of T cell receptor beta chains follows, all from one sample in a study of T cells in Graves' hyperthyroidism and ophthalmopathy. TCRdb ran MiXCR on the multiplex PCR reads and lists one entry per CDR3 protein. The sample holds over 500,000 distinct CDR3 sequences, approximately 16% seen once. Sequencing used blood. These receptors all come from a woman aged 25 to 39 with Graves' ophthalmopathy. CDR3s include the opening cysteine and the closing phenylalanine or tryptophan. Each record gives: CDR3 length, clone size, J gene, V gene, CDR3 protein. A clone size is listed for some rows: how often the clone was seen (once, few, many), or a class if it is expanded.

>14|few|TRBJ2-7|TRBV5-1
CASSLDRQFYEQYF
>14|NA|TRBJ2-2|TRBV29-1
CSVVALSNTGELFF
>15|many|TRBJ2-7|TRBV7-2
CASSTGTPALYEQYF
>12|many|TRBJ2-3|TRBV7-9
CASSDQVYTQYF
>20|NA|TRBJ2-6|TRBV6-1
CASRTDWLAGPYSGANVLTF
>14|many|TRBJ2-7|TRBV5-1
CASSPTSAAYEQYF
>16|NA|TRBJ2-6|TRBV4-2
CASSRDPHSGANVLTF
>15|many|TRBJ2-3|TRBV20-1
CSAQRTSGNTDTQYF
>15|NA|TRBJ2-5|TRBV18
CASSPTGGWKETQYF
>13|many|TRBJ1-1|TRBV2
CASGMAMNTEAFF
>12|few|TRBJ1-5|TRBV24-1
CATSAELEPQHF
>18|many|TRBJ2-1|TRBV7-9
CASSFPSSGTGSYNEQFF
>11|NA|TRBJ1-1|TRBV7-9
CASSLAIEAFF
>13|many|TRBJ2-5|TRBV29-1
CSVEDSSQETQYF
>13|many|TRBJ2-1|TRBV14
CASSQRFIYEQFF
>13|NA|TRBJ1-4|TRBV5-1
CASSLRNNEKLFF
>15|few|TRBJ2-3|TRBV5-1
CASSPQVTSTDTQYF
>15|NA|TRBJ2-3|TRBV28
CASSSSSGLTDTQYF
>15|many|TRBJ2-1|TRBV7-3
CASSFPGTLSHEQFF
>16|NA|TRBJ2-7|TRBV20-1
CSARAIAGGPIYEQYF
>16|many|TRBJ2-7|TRBV12-3/TRBV12-4
CASRGTIRIKWDEQYF
>18|many|TRBJ2-1|TRBV7-8
CASSLVLRGNTAYNEQFF
>16|few|TRBJ1-2|TRBV4-3
CASSQLTNRGVHGYTF
>13|many|TRBJ2-1|TRBV2
CASNAGGADEQFF
>18|many|TRBJ2-7|TRBV5-1
CASSSGLAGGPSSYEQYF
>16|many|TRBJ2-1|TRBV12-3/TRBV12-4
CASSRRKGKESNEQFF
>14|NA|TRBJ1-2|TRBV19
CASSIFQSNYGYTF
>14|few|TRBJ1-5|TRBV3-1
CASSREWDDQPQHF
>16|NA|TRBJ2-1|TRBV4-2
CASSQASRTGGIEQFF
>17|NA|TRBJ2-2|TRBV4-1
CASSQDSASGSSGELFF
>15|many|TRBJ1-6|TRBV30
CAWTHRPGNNSPLHF
>12|NA|TRBJ2-3|TRBV11-3
CASSLRRDTQYF